This TCR beta chain was recorded in a study of cytomegalovirus exposure and HLA in healthy donors (TCRdb year 2017). Concerning the study at large: An earlier analysis of approximately 590 of the donors reported 250 to 300 Gb of sequence data and 120 million or so unique TCR beta sequences from about 179 million T cells. An earlier analysis of some 500 of the donors applied high-throughput TCR beta sequencing to assess whether each TCR beta V gene segment acted as functional or pseudogenic. Using immunosequencing, the study profiled T cell repertoires from approximately 700 subjects and related those repertoires to cytomegalovirus serostatus. Besides the first cohort of approximately 670 subjects, a separate validation cohort made up of about 120 different subjects was used. HLA typing included class I and class II loci at four-digit resolution. Of the approximately 400 genotyped donors, approximately 80% were placed in the genetic ancestry cluster associated with self-reported Caucasian donors. Donor age, sex, ethnicity and CMV serostatus were compiled alongside the repertoire data. A later genetic analysis took genome-wide SNP genotypes for about 55% of the roughly 700 donors and used that subset as a discovery cohort. Every repertoire in the discovery cohort had been generated on one and the same sequencing platform. Typing coverage differed by locus: A, B, C, DRB1 and DQB1 were typed in roughly 620-640 donors, DQA1 in 522, DPA1 in 606, and DPB1 in just under 490. To predict cytomegalovirus infection status, the study brought together high-throughput TCR immunosequencing, statistical association of individual TCRs with disease status, and machine learning. Across 300 to 500 genotyped donors of the cohort, an average of roughly 250,000 unique TCR beta nucleotide sequences per donor were sequenced, and around 19% of those sequences were non-productive. Rather than using new phenotypic data, the later analysis identified candidate immune exposures from TCR beta sequences and from how often those sequences occurred across donors. A few DR-DQ haplotypes were treated as single units for association and clustering because of strong linkage in the cohort. A later analysis re-analyzed previously published TCR beta repertoires from about 600 donors and added high-resolution HLA genotyping to study TCR occurrence patterns. An early release that covered around 590 HLA-typed donors contained 250 to 350 gigabases of sequencing data and tens of millions of unique TCR sequences. The aim of the study was to test whether cataloging public T cell receptors could identify signatures of past pathogen exposure.

Remarks on this clone: What antigen it recognizes has not been identified. Base qualities are not recorded, but no much larger clone differs from it by a single base.

The paper as a whole reports these results and caveats: In vitro tests confirmed that a few of the cytomegalovirus-associated TCR beta chains recognize cytomegalovirus antigens. This cohort had only TCR beta chains sequenced, and the lack of alpha or paired-chain data limited which features could be detected. An earlier analysis of some 560 of the donors showed that most TCR beta V segments appeared in productive rearrangements either about 87% or about 30% of the time, which broadly matched IMGT annotations. Specific HLA alleles were associated with 15,000 to 20,000 TCR beta sequences at a false discovery rate of 0.05 in a later analysis. Sequencing depth was assumed to be roughly uniform across donors in the presence/absence analyses, though that assumption may not hold. In a later genetic analysis, a missense DCLRE1C variant was associated with V-gene and J-gene trimming of TCR beta chains, and the association was replicated in an independent cohort. When HLA alleles, especially DR and DQ, strongly co-occurred, TCR associations were difficult to assign to individual alleles. In a later analysis, HLA-associated TCR beta chains showed more clonal expansion and lower generation probabilities than non-associated chains that were equally common. A further reported finding was that TCR beta sequences accurately predicted the HLA-A and HLA-B alleles for most subjects in the first cohort. In a later analysis, TCR association rates were found to vary across HLA loci, with the most associated TCRs seen for DRB1 alleles and the fewest for HLA-C alleles. In a later analysis, most CMV-associated TCR beta chains were found to appear HLA-restricted, with HLA associations seemingly driven largely by CMV exposure. A cluster of highly shared sequence variants was judged likely to be a technical artifact of the sequencing pipeline. Cytomegalovirus status was reported to be diagnosed by the classifier with high specificity and sensitivity in both the original and validation cohorts. HLA typing was unavailable for some donors at each locus, so association tests used only the typed subset. In the study, 150 to 200 TCR beta chains were listed as associated with cytomegalovirus. It was suggested by the authors that the approach could potentially be generalized to other disease states and immunological phenotypes. According to a later analysis, parvovirus B19, influenza, CMV and Epstein-Barr virus appeared linked to several top co-occurrence clusters. Most TCR sequences were observed very rarely across donors, whereas some public TCRs were present in many individuals. A later genetic analysis reported fewer N-insertions in productive TCRs among donors in an Asian-associated ancestry cluster than the roughly 670-donor mean. Because the 87-base-pair reads could not distinguish some IMGT-functional V segments, including TRBV6-2 and TRBV6-3, those segments were excluded. Some 16 rarely observed V segments, including chromosome 9 orphons, were excluded from the earlier analysis of several hundred of the donors because counts were too low. Linkage disequilibrium might explain the correlated functional status among segregating V segments, but an unknown experimental factor could not be excluded. For the cohort, immune exposure information was limited to CMV serostatus.

CDR1 and CDR2 (SGHTA, FQGNSA) derive from the germline V gene. V lost 2 bases and J lost 1 base; the stretch between them is 8 bases long. Including cysteine and phenylalanine, the CDR3 has 14 amino acids. Of all the DNA, just the CDR3 is kept, 42 bases in frame from base 1. The cohort was made up of approximately 700 healthy bone marrow donors. At the time of sampling, every cohort member was nominally healthy, though immune exposures that went unrecorded were likely present. The donor was CMV seronegative and was included in the group of several hundred seronegative cohort members. Every donor gave a peripheral blood sample, and the peripheral blood mononuclear cells from that sample were used for TCR beta sequencing. Genomic DNA extraction from the blood cell samples was performed with the Qiagen DNeasy Blood Extraction Kit. Preparation of the library involved the immunoSEQ multiplex PCR assay. For the multiplex PCR, a mixture combining 60 forward primers for TCR Vbeta segments and 13 reverse primers for TCR Jbeta segments was used. The CDR3 region of rearranged TCR beta genes was amplified from genomic DNA by a multiplex PCR assay. The amplified TCR beta libraries were sequenced on the Illumina HiSeq System as 87-base-pair reads. Regarding the original processing steps: Across the 600 to 700 repertoires, a later analysis counted 80 million or so unique TCR beta chains, roughly 11 million of which were shared by at least two donors. To remove PCR and sequencing errors, raw reads were error-corrected and collapsed into unique sequences using a nearest-neighbor algorithm that merged closely related sequences. Alignment of CDR3 sequences to IMGT reference sequences was used to assign V, D and J gene segments. Each retained sequence needed at least a six-nucleotide match to both a V gene segment and a J gene segment. A rearrangement counted as productive if the CDR3 had no stop codons and remained in frame with V and J, and every other rearrangement counted as non-productive. Following IMGT convention, CDR3 was defined as the stretch from the second conserved V-encoded cysteine up to the conserved J-encoded phenylalanine. In an earlier analysis of around 540 of the donors, sequences lacking an unambiguous match to a single V gene segment were excluded. An earlier analysis of some 500 of the donors classified V segments as functional when productive rearrangements were above 56.7% and as segregating when the standard deviation between donors was above 5%. A statistical classification framework was built to diagnose cytomegalovirus status from the catalog of TCR beta chain sequences. A later analysis assigned V and J genes by comparing TCR nucleotide sequences with IMGT/GENE-DB human TR gene sequences. A later analysis assigned CDR3 sequences and most-parsimonious VDJ recombination scenarios with the TCRdist pipeline. A later analysis defined each TCR beta chain by its CDR3 amino acid sequence plus V-gene family, and excluded reads lacking a unique V-gene family. To address suspected cross-contamination and a sequencing artifact, a later analysis removed approximately 590 highly shared, low-generation-probability nucleotide sequences. In a later analysis, a clonal expansion index was calculated for each public chain from normalized within-repertoire ranks of inferred template counts. A later analysis computed generation probabilities with a VDJ recombination model fitted to out-of-frame rearrangements, and checked the results against IGoR. Hypergeometric tests were used in a later analysis to score TCR-TCR, TCR-HLA and TCR-CMV co-occurrence, with a repertoire-size bias correction applied to the TCR pairs. To estimate false discovery rates, a later analysis permuted the HLA or CMV assignments 20 times. A later analysis grouped co-occurring TCRs with DBSCAN, adding TCRdist sequence similarity when clustering within HLA-allele-positive subsets. Repertoires with fewer than 30,000 or more than 120,000 public chains were left out of co-occurrence clustering, as were four to six repertoires with anomalous nucleotide sharing. TCRdb took this table from immuneACCESS and kept in-frame rearrangements with V and J called. Such tables lack part of the clones; where checked against another copy, unresolved V genes explain under half of the gap, and the rest is unexplained. V and J calls and clone size are those listed in that table; D and trimming were worked out from the DNA. In all, the sample holds more than 95,000 clones, and over 60% of those were seen once. The ten largest make up 3.4% of the sample.

The sequence joins TRBV7-2 to TRBJ1-1; a confident D gene designation cannot be given. The specimen was PBMCs. The sequence was obtained from a man aged 25 to 40 in good health and CMV-seronegative. The CDR3 region: CASSLQSRNTEAFF. The nucleotides are TGTGCCAGCAGCTTACAGTCCCGGAACACTGAAGCTTTCTTT.